This is a list of T cell receptor beta chains from one sample in a study of long-term antiretroviral therapy in people with HIV. The table came from immunoSEQ multiplex PCR; TCRdb's copy has only in-frame clones and leaves some out. The sample consists of about 28,000 clones, over 75% of them appearing once. The source was unsorted PBMCs, collected 1.5 years before starting antiretroviral therapy. Every receptor here comes from a man in his late teens or twenties with HIV. Both conserved end residues are part of each CDR3. A D gene is named only where the DNA matches it firmly. Expanded clones are given a class, and other clones once, few, many or no size at all.

J gene	clone size	D gene	V gene	CDR3 protein	CDR3 DNA
TRBJ2-7	-	-	TRBV25-1	CASSGYLAYEQYF	TGTGCCAGCAGTGGGTACCTCGCCTACGAGCAGTACTTC
TRBJ2-2	-	TRBD2	TRBV5-4	CASSLDFSGGANTGELFF	TGTGCCAGCAGCTTGGACTTTAGCGGGGGAGCGAACACCGGGGAGCTGTTTTTT
TRBJ1-3	-	TRBD1	TRBV6-6	CASKFHRGPGNTIYF	TGTGCCAGCAAGTTTCACAGGGGGCCAGGAAACACCATATATTTT
TRBJ2-1	large	-	TRBV6-5	CASSPDQYNEQFF	TGTGCCAGCAGCCCTGACCAGTACAATGAGCAGTTCTTC
TRBJ1-5	-	TRBD1	TRBV27	CASSLWQGGPQHF	TGTGCCAGCAGTTTGTGGCAGGGGGGGCCCCAGCATTTT
TRBJ1-1	-	-	TRBV7-3	CASSPGHQNTEAFF	TGTGCCAGCAGCCCTGGGCACCAGAACACTGAAGCTTTCTTT
TRBJ2-1	-	TRBD1	TRBV11-3	CASSPGTAQGGYNEQFF	TGTGCCAGCAGCCCCGGGACAGCCCAAGGGGGCTACAATGAGCAGTTCTTC
TRBJ2-7	few	-	TRBV9	CASSRGTGSYEQYF	TGTGCCAGCAGCCGCGGCACAGGATCCTACGAGCAGTACTTC
TRBJ2-5	-	-	TRBV30	CAWSVQAGGETQYF	TGTGCCTGGAGTGTACAGGCCGGCGGGGAGACCCAGTACTTC
TRBJ2-3	-	TRBD2	TRBV25-1	CASRMSGRTDTQYF	TGTGCCAGCAGGATGAGCGGGAGAACAGATACGCAGTATTTT
TRBJ2-5	-	TRBD1	TRBV7-9	CASSSGTGGLLETQYF	TGTGCCAGCAGCTCCGGGACAGGTGGACTGCTGGAGACCCAGTACTTC
TRBJ2-2	-	TRBD2	TRBV5-5	CASSKGLANTGELFF	TGTGCCAGCAGCAAAGGACTAGCGAACACCGGGGAGCTGTTTTTT
TRBJ2-2	-	-	TRBV5-6	CASSPLGTANTGELFF	TGTGCCAGCAGCCCACTCGGGACGGCGAACACCGGGGAGCTGTTTTTT
TRBJ1-5	few	-	TRBV9	CASSVDPNQPQHF	TGTGCCAGCAGCGTCGACCCTAATCAGCCCCAGCATTTT
TRBJ1-4	-	-	TRBV5-7	CASSLSLCLELFF	TGTGCCAGCAGCTTGTCTCTGTGCTTGGAACTGTTTTTT
TRBJ2-6	-	-	TRBV7-8	CASSDSRWGRSGANVLTF	TGTGCCAGCAGCGATTCCCGCTGGGGGAGGTCTGGGGCCAACGTCCTGACTTTC
TRBJ2-5	-	-	TRBV5-1	CASKGLETQYF	TGCGCCAGCAAAGGGCTGGAGACCCAGTACTTC
TRBJ2-1	-	TRBD2	TRBV7-9	CASNIQGGGAYNEQFF	TGTGCCAGCAATATCCAGGGTGGGGGGGCCTACAATGAGCAGTTCTTC
TRBJ1-3	few	TRBD1	TRBV19	CASSIGTGEHTIYF	TGTGCCAGTAGTATCGGGACAGGGGAACACACCATATATTTT
TRBJ2-1	-	-	TRBV19	CASSIGEAFHNEQFF	TGTGCCAGTAGTATCGGGGAGGCTTTCCACAATGAGCAGTTCTTC
TRBJ2-1	few	TRBD2	TRBV30	CAWSSTLAVRSNEQFF	TGTGCCTGGAGTTCCACCCTAGCGGTCAGAAGCAATGAGCAGTTCTTC
TRBJ2-5	-	-	TRBV6-1	CASSPLGGQQETQYF	TGTGCCAGCAGCCCTTTGGGGGGACAACAAGAGACCCAGTACTTC
TRBJ2-5	-	TRBD2	TRBV30	CAWGSGGSGTQYF	TGTGCCTGGGGTAGCGGGGGTTCAGGGACCCAGTACTTC
TRBJ2-3	-	TRBD2	TRBV27	CASSLSGRAPDTQYF	TGTGCCAGCAGCCTAAGCGGGAGGGCCCCAGATACGCAGTATTTT
TRBJ2-3	-	-	TRBV7-2	CASSLWTTDTQYF	TGTGCCAGCAGCTTATGGACCACAGATACGCAGTATTTT
TRBJ1-1	medium-sized	-	TRBV27	CASSFAPNTEAFF	TGTGCCAGCAGTTTTGCCCCAAACACTGAAGCTTTCTTT
TRBJ2-1	-	-	TRBV21-1	CASSLAGRNNEQFF	TGTGCCAGTTCCCTAGCGGGTAGGAACAATGAGCAGTTCTTC
TRBJ1-4	large	TRBD1	TRBV18	CASSPNEEDRGLGEKLFF	TGTGCCAGCTCACCAAACGAGGAGGACAGGGGGCTGGGGGAAAAACTGTTTTTT
TRBJ1-1	-	TRBD1	TRBV2	CASAGGAGTANTEAFF	TGTGCCAGCGCCGGGGGGGCCGGGACAGCGAACACTGAAGCTTTCTTT
TRBJ1-2	-	TRBD1	TRBV19	CASSSTTRQGAYSNYWNNYGYTF	TGTGCCAGTAGCTCAACAACCAGACAGGGGGCTTACTCAAACTATTGGAATAACTACGGCTACACCTTC
TRBJ2-7	-	-	TRBV29-1	CSVDSGQRSSYEQYF	TGCAGCGTGGATTCGGGACAACGGAGCTCCTACGAGCAGTACTTC
TRBJ1-6	few	-	TRBV27	CASSWTGNSPLHF	TGTGCCAGCAGTTGGACGGGAAATTCACCCCTCCACTTT
TRBJ2-2	-	TRBD2	TRBV29-1	CSAAGGGTGELFF	TGCAGCGCTGCGGGGGGAGGAACCGGGGAGCTGTTTTTT
TRBJ2-5	-	TRBD2	TRBV4-1	CASSQRAGREKETQYF	TGCGCCAGCAGCCAGCGAGCGGGGCGTGAGAAAGAGACCCAGTACTTC
TRBJ2-3	-	-	TRBV5-1	CASRLGTASSTDTQYF	TGCGCCAGCAGGTTGGGGACTGCTTCTAGCACAGATACGCAGTATTTT
TRBJ2-5	-	TRBD2	TRBV7-2	CASSPRTSRETQYF	TGTGCCAGCAGCCCCCGGACTAGCAGAGAGACCCAGTACTTC
TRBJ1-1	-	-	TRBV25-1	CASSQGTEAFF	TGTGCCAGCAGTCAAGGAACTGAAGCTTTCTTT
TRBJ1-1	-	-	TRBV2	CAIKEDGYTEAFF	TGTGCCATCAAAGAGGACGGATACACTGAAGCTTTCTTT
TRBJ2-7	-	TRBD1	TRBV2	CASRGTGYEQYF	TGTGCCAGCAGGGGGACAGGGTACGAGCAGTACTTC